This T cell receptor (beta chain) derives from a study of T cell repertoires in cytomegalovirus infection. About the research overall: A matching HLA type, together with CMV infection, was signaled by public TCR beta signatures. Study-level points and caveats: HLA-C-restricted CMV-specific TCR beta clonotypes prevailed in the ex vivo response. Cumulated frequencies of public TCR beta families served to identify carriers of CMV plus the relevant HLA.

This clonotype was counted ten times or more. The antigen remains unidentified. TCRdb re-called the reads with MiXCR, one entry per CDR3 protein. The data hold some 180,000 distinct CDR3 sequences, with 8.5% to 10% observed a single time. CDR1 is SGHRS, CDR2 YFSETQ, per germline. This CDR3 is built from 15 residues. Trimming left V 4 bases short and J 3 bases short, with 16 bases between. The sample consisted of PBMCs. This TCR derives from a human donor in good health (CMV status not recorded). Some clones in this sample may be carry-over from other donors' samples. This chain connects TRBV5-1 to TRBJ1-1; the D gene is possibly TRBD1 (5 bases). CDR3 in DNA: TGCGCCAGCAGCCCTGCCGGGACTCTGTACACTGAAGCTTTCTTT. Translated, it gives CASSPAGTLYTEAFF.